This TCR beta chain is drawn from a study of radiotherapy plus CTLA-4 blockade in lung cancer (dated by TCRdb to the late 2010s). Looking at the study overall: Among the enrolled patients, 18% had an objective response, and 31% reached disease control. Here is what the overall study found, with its caveats: Increased serum interferon-beta after radiation, together with early dynamic changes in blood T cell clones, were reported to be the strongest predictors of response. TCR clones derived from tumors expanded in peripheral blood after treatment with radiotherapy and ipilimumab.

The study tested focal radiation therapy combined with CTLA-4 blockade (ipilimumab) in patients with chemo-refractory metastatic non-small-cell lung cancer. To prepare the library, the immunoSEQ multiplex PCR assay was applied. TCRdb re-hosts the immuneACCESS table, in-frame sequences only. Its copies lack some clones; in the studies checked, an unresolved V gene accounts for under half of them, and the cause for the rest is not known. The sample table contains 30,000 or so clones; only one count was recorded for approximately 78% of them. The ten top clones hold around 7.5% of the sample. In regard to this clone: The target of this receptor is not known. Per-base qualities were not stored, and no clone one base away is much larger.

The germline V gene (reference sequence) gives CDR1 as GTSNPN and CDR2 as SVGIG. The trim is 5 bases for V and 4 bases for J, with a gap of 18 bases between the germline ends. The CDR3 holds 15 amino acids from the cysteine to the phenylalanine. The kept DNA is CDR3 alone, 45 bases in frame from the first base. Here the sequenced sample was peripheral blood, taken from a patient treated with radiotherapy plus ipilimumab. The rearranged chain carries TRBV30 and TRBJ1-5, with TRBD1 perhaps the D gene, on 5 matching bases. The sequence was collected from a human donor with non-small cell lung cancer who had stable disease on radiotherapy plus ipilimumab. In nucleotides, the sequence is TGTGCCTGGTCTCTAATCGGGGGGGGGAATCAGCCCCAGCATTTT. Its protein is CAWSLIGGGNQPQHF.